This TCR beta chain was sequenced during a study of cytomegalovirus exposure and HLA in healthy donors. Measured with immunoSEQ multiplex PCR; TCRdb has only the in-frame clones, and not every one. The repertoire includes about 95,000 clones, 75% to 90% of them detected once, and 20% sits in the top ten. This CDR3 contains 14 residues. The germline gives CDR1 LNHDA, CDR2 SQIVND (reference sequence). V dropped 2 bases and J dropped 5; count of bases not matched to a gene: 3. This clonotype was obtained from a man aged 18 to 29 in good health and CMV-seropositive. This chain uses TRBV19 with TRBJ1-1, with 9 bases matching TRBD1. Sequenced material: PBMCs. CDR3 loop: CASSITGGLTEAFF. The CDR3 DNA is TGTGCCAGTAGTATAACAGGGGGCTTGACTGAAGCTTTCTTT.